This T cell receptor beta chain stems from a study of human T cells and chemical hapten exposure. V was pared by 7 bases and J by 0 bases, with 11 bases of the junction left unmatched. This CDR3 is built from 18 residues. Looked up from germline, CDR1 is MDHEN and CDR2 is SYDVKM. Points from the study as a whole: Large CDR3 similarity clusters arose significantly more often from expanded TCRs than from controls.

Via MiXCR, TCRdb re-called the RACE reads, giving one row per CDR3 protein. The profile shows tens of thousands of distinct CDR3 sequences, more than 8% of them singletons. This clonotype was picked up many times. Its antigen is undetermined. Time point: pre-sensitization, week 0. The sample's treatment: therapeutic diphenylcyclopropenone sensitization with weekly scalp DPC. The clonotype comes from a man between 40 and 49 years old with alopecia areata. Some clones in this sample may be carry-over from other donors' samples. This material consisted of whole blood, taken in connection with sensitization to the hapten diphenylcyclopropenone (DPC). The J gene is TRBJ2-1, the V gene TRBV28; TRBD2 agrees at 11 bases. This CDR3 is CASIGTSGSWASYNEQFF. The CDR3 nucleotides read TGTGCCAGCATTGGGACTAGCGGAAGTTGGGCCTCCTACAATGAGCAGTTCTTC. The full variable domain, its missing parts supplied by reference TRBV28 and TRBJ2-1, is DVKVTQSSRYLVKRTGEKVFLECVQDMDHENMFWYRQDPGLGLRLIYFSYDVKMKEKGDIPEGYSVSREKKERFSLILESASTNQTSMYLCASIGTSGSWASYNEQFFGPGTRLTVL.